The clone carrying this T cell receptor beta chain came up many times. CDR3 regions were amplified by Arm-PCR using iRepertoire HTBI primers to build TCR beta libraries. Each CDR3 protein is one row after TCRdb ran MiXCR on the multiplex PCR reads. The sample includes 300,000 to 400,000 distinct CDR3 sequences, over 15% seen only once; the top ten take 25% to 30%. The data were taken from a study of regulatory T cells in long-lasting Graves disease. Study as a whole: Newly diagnosed Graves' patients had taken antithyroid drugs under 3 months.

Regarding time point: newly diagnosed GD, antithyroid drugs for less than 3 months. Isolated PBMC RNA provided the starting material for the TCR library. Per the germline V gene, CDR1 is SNHLY and CDR2 is FYNNEI. The CDR3 length is 14 residues. After removal of 9 bases from V and 11 bases from J, the junction contained 17 bases not matched to a gene. A further study also used this sample, focusing on T cells in Graves' hyperthyroidism and ophthalmopathy.

The material was peripheral blood mononuclear cells (PBMCs), obtained at new diagnosis, from a patient treated with antithyroid drugs. This sequence originates from a middle-aged man with Graves disease. J is TRBJ1-1 and V is TRBV2; 8 positions agree with TRBD1. CDR3 coding DNA: TGTGCCAGGCGGGGGACAGGAGCGATCAGGGAGGCTTTCTTT. This translates into CARRGTGAIREAFF.